These T cell receptor beta chains were read from a single sample in a study of post-analysis software for immune sequencing data. TCRdb reanalysed the PCR reads using MiXCR and keeps one entry per CDR3 protein. The sample yields 820,000 or so distinct CDR3 sequences, approximately 53% seen once. Material: blood. The receptors were gathered from a girl aged 5-17 years with multiple sclerosis. Each CDR3 is given with its conserved first and last residue. The D gene is left open where the match is weak. Only some rows state a clone size, as once, few, many or a class for expanded clones.

j_call v_call clone_size d_call cdr3_aa cdr3_nt
TRBJ2-3 TRBV5-1 . TRBD2 CASSDSGRPSTDTQYF TGCGCCAGCAGCGATAGCGGGAGGCCCTCCACAGATACGCAGTATTTT
TRBJ1-2 TRBV15 many . CATSRDLVGAVYGYTF TGTGCCACCAGCAGAGATCTGGTGGGGGCTGTCTATGGCTACACCTTC
TRBJ2-1 TRBV14 . TRBD1 CASSRTAMKGAAFF TGTGCCAGCAGCCGGACAGCAATGAAGGGGGCGGCGTTCTTC
TRBJ2-7 TRBV12-3/TRBV12-4 few . CASSLGQLGEQYF TGTGCCAGCAGTTTGGGGCAGTTGGGCGAGCAGTACTTC
TRBJ2-1 TRBV4-2 once . CVSSQHLSGDEQFF TGTGTCAGCAGCCAACATCTCTCGGGAGATGAGCAGTTCTTC
TRBJ2-3 TRBV7-2 . TRBD1 CASSADRGLTDTQYF TGTGCCAGCAGCGCGGACAGGGGACTTACAGATACGCAGTATTTT
TRBJ1-2 TRBV5-6 few TRBD1 CASSFVEDRLYGYTF TGTGCCAGCAGCTTCGTTGAGGACAGGCTCTATGGCTACACCTTC
TRBJ2-7 TRBV12-3/TRBV12-4 . TRBD1 CASSPRQGAAIEQYF TGTGCCAGCAGTCCTAGACAGGGGGCAGCTATCGAGCAGTACTTC
TRBJ2-1 TRBV4-2 . TRBD2 CASSQAFSGGFYEKFF TGTGCCAGCAGCCAAGCTTTCTCGGGAGGCTTCTACGAGAAGTTCTTC
TRBJ2-7 TRBV12-3/TRBV12-4 . TRBD2 CASAHGTSGYEQYF TGTGCCAGCGCACACGGGACTAGCGGATACGAGCAGTACTTC
TRBJ2-7 TRBV5-1 few . CASSPSHGVSEQYF TGCGCCAGCAGCCCCAGTCATGGGGTAAGCGAGCAGTACTTC
TRBJ2-7 TRBV6-1 . . CASSDQGLVGPYEQYF TGTGCCAGCAGTGACCAGGGACTGGTCGGGCCCTACGAGCAGTACTTC
TRBJ1-2 TRBV7-2 . . CASTLLAVRYNGYTF TGTGCCAGCACCTTACTAGCGGTCAGATACAATGGCTACACCTTC
TRBJ2-1 TRBV10-2 few . CASSGGTLSSYNEQFF TGCGCCAGCAGTGGTGGGACCTTAAGCTCCTACAATGAGCAGTTCTTC
TRBJ2-7 TRBV20-1 . . CSALYPVSYEQYF TGCAGTGCCCTCTATCCCGTCTCCTACGAGCAGTACTTC
TRBJ2-3 TRBV7-2 . TRBD2 CASSLRLAGTSTDTQYF TGTGCCAGCAGCTTAAGGCTAGCGGGGACTAGCACAGATACGCAGTATTTT
TRBJ1-2 TRBV5-1 . . CASSLESRDGYGYTF TGCGCCAGCAGCTTGGAAAGTCGGGACGGCTATGGCTACACCTTC
TRBJ2-7 TRBV6-5 . . CASSLRGPFSEQYF TGTGCCAGCAGCCTCCGAGGGCCATTCTCCGAGCAGTACTTC
TRBJ2-5 TRBV14 . . CASSRTETQYF TGTGCCAGCAGCCGGACAGAGACCCAGTACTTC
TRBJ2-5 TRBV12-3/TRBV12-4 . . CASSSRIQETQYF TGTGCCAGCAGTTCGCGAATCCAAGAGACCCAGTACTTC
TRBJ1-1 TRBV29-1 . . CSVVPRQNTEAFF TGCAGCGTTGTCCCCCGGCAGAACACTGAAGCTTTCTTT
TRBJ2-7 TRBV5-1 . TRBD2 CASSGTSGSTYEQYF TGCGCCAGCAGCGGGACTAGCGGATCTACCTACGAGCAGTACTTC
TRBJ1-2 TRBV12-5 . TRBD1 CASGLGSGTGVYGYTF TGTGCTAGTGGTTTGGGGTCCGGGACAGGGGTTTATGGCTACACCTTC
TRBJ2-7 TRBV6-1 few TRBD2 CAIRTSREEQYF TGTGCCATCCGGACTAGTAGGGAAGAGCAGTACTTC
TRBJ2-7 TRBV7-6 . TRBD1 CTSSLGRGQTYEQYF TGTACCAGCAGCTTAGGTAGGGGGCAGACCTACGAGCAGTACTTC
TRBJ1-1 TRBV20-1 . TRBD1 CSANRDSVNTEAFF TGCAGTGCCAACCGGGACAGCGTGAACACTGAAGCTTTCTTT
TRBJ2-7 TRBV6-5 . . CASSYVARTPSYEQYF TGTGCCAGCAGTTACGTTGCGCGGACTCCATCCTACGAGCAGTACTTC
TRBJ2-1 TRBV6-2/TRBV6-3 few TRBD2 CASSYGTSGSNEQFF TGTGCCAGCAGTTACGGGACTAGCGGGAGCAATGAGCAGTTCTTC